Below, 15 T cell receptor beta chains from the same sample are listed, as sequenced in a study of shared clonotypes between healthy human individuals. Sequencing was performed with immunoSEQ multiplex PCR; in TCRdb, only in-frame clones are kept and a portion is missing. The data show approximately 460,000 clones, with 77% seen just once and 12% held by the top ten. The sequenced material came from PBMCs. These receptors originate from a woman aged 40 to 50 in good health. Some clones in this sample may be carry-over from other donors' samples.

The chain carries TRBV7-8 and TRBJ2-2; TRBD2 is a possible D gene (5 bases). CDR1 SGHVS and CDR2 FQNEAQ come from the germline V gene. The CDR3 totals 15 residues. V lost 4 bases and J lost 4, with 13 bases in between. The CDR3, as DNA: TGTGCCAGCAGCTCGTCAAGACTACCCACCGGGGAGCTGTTTTTT. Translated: CASSSSRLPTGELFF.

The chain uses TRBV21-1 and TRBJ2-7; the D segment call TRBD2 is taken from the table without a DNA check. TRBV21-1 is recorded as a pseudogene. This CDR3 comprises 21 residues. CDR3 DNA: TGTGCCAGCAGCAAAGCGCTTTGGGGACTAGCGGGAGGGCCTAGAGGGTACGAGCAGTACTTC. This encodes CASSKALWGLAGGPRGYEQYF.

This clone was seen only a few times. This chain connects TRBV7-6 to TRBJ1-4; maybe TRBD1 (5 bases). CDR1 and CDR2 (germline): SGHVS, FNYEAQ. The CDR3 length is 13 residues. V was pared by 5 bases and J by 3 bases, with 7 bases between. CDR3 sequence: CASSRDSNEKLFF. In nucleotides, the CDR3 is TGTGCCAGCAGCCGGGACTCTAATGAAAAACTGTTTTTT.

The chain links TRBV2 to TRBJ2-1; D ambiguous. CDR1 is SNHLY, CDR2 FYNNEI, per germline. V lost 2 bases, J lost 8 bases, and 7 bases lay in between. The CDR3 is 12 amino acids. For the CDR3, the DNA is TGTGCCAGCAGTGAAATTGGCGATGAGCAGTTCTTC. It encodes CASSEIGDEQFF.

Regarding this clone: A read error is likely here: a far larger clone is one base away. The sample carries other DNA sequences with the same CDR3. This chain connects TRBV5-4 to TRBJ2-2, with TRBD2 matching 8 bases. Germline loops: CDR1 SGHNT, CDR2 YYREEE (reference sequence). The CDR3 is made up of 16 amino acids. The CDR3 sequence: CASSPRGGRMVGELFF. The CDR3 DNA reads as TGCGCCAGCAGCCCACGAGGCGGGAGGATGGTCGGGGAGCTGTTTTTT.

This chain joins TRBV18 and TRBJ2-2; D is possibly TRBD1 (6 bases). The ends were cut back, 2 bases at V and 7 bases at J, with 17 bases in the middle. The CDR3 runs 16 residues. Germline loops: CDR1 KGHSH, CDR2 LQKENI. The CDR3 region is CASSPARQGSGGELFF. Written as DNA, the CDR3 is TGTGCCAGCTCACCAGCGCGCCAGGGGTCAGGCGGGGAGCTGTTTTTT.

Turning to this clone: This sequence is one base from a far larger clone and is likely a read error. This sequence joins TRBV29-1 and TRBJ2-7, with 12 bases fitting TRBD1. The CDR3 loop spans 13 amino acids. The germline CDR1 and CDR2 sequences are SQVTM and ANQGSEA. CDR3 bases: TGCGGCGCCACGGGACAGGGGGCTCGCGAGCAGTACTTC. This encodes CGATGQGAREQYF.

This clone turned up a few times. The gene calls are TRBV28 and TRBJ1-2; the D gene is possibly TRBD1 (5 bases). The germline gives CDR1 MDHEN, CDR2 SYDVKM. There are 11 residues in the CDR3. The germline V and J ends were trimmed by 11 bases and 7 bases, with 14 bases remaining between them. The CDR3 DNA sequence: TGTGCCCTTAGGGACGCTCGTGGCTACACCTTC. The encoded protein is CALRDARGYTF.

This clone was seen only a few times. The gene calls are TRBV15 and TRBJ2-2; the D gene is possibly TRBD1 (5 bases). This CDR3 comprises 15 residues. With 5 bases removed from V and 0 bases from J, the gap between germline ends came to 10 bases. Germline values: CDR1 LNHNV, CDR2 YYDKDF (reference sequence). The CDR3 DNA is TGTGCCACCAGCCAAGGGGAAACGAACACCGGGGAGCTGTTTTTT. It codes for CATSQGETNTGELFF. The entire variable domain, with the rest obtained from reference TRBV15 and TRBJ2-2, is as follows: DAMVIQNPRYQVTQFGKPVTLSCSQTLNHNVMYWYQQKSSQAPKLLFHYYDKDFNNEADTPDNFQSRRPNTSFCFLDIRSPGLGDTAMYLCATSQGETNTGELFFGEGSRLTVL.

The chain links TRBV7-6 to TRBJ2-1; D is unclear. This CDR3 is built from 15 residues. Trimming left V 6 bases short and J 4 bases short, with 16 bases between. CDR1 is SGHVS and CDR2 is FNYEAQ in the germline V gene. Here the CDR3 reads CASRTEGSSYNEQFF. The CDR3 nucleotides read TGTGCCAGCAGAACAGAAGGGTCATCTTACAATGAGCAGTTCTTC.

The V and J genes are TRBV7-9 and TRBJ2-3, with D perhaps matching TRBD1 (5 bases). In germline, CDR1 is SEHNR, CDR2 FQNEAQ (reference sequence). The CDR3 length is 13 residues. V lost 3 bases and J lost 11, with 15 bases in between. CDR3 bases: TGTGCCAGCAGCTTGGACGGCTCCCAGGGGCAGTATTTT. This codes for CASSLDGSQGQYF.

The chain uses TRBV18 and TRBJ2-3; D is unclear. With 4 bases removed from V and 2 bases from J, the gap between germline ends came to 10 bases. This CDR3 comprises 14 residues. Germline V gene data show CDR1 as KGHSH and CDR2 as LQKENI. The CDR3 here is CASSRSWDTDTQYF. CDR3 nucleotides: TGTGCCAGCTCACGTAGCTGGGACACAGATACGCAGTATTTT. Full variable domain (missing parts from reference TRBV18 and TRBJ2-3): NAGVMQNPRHLVRRRGQEARLRCSPMKGHSHVYWYRQLPEEGLKFMVYLQKENIIDESGMPKERFSAEFPKEGPSILRIQQVVRGDSAAYFCASSRSWDTDTQYFGPGTRLTVL.

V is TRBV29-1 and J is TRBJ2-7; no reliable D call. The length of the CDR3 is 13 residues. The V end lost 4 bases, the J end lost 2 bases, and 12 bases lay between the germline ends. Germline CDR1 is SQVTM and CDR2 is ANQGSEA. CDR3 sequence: CSVVRLEAYEQYF. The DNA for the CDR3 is TGCAGCGTTGTAAGGCTAGAAGCCTACGAGCAGTACTTC.

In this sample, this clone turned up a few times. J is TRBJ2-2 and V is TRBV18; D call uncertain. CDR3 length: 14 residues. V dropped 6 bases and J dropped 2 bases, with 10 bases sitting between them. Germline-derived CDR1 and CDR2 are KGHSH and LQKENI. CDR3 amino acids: CASSLNINTGELFF. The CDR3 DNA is TGTGCCAGCTCCTTAAACATAAACACCGGGGAGCTGTTTTTT.

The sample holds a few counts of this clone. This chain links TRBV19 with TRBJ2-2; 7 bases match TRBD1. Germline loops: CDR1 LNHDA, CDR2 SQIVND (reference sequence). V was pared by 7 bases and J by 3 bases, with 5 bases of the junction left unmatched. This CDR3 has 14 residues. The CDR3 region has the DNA TGTGCCAGTAAGACAGGGCTCGACACCGGGGAGCTGTTTTTT. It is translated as CASKTGLDTGELFF.